Listed below are T cell receptor beta chains from one sample, sequenced in a study of T cell changes during pregnancy in multiple sclerosis. Only in-frame clones appear in the TCRdb table, and some are missing; sequencing was by immunoSEQ multiplex PCR. The sample consists of under 85,000 clones, about 90% of them appearing once. The sample here was peripheral blood, taken in the third trimester of pregnancy. The source is a female donor in good health, enrolled as a control in a pregnancy study. Both conserved end residues are part of each CDR3. A D gene is named only where the DNA matches it firmly. Not every row has a clone size; where given, it reads once, few, many or a size class.

DNA: TGTGCCAGCAGTGGGGCTTGGTCAGGGAGGTGGGATGAGCAGTTCTTC; CDR3: CASSGAWSGRWDEQFF; size: .; J: TRBJ2-1; V: TRBV6-1; D: .
DNA: TGTGCCAGCAGCTTGAGTTCGGGTAATTACTATGGCTACACCTTC; CDR3: CASSLSSGNYYGYTF; size: .; J: TRBJ1-2; V: TRBV7-2; D: .
DNA: TGTGCCATCAAGAAACAGGGGAACACTGAAGCTTTCTTT; CDR3: CAIKKQGNTEAFF; size: .; J: TRBJ1-1; V: TRBV10-3; D: .
DNA: TGTGCCACTGGGGGAGGTCCCGGTCGCACCATATATTTT; CDR3: CATGGGPGRTIYF; size: .; J: TRBJ1-3; V: TRBV6-1; D: .
DNA: TGTGCCAGCTCTCCGGGACAGGGTCCCTACGAGCAGTACTTC; CDR3: CASSPGQGPYEQYF; size: .; J: TRBJ2-7; V: TRBV9; D: TRBD1
DNA: TGTGCCAGCAGTTCCAGGACAGCTCCCTACGAGCAGTACTTC; CDR3: CASSSRTAPYEQYF; size: .; J: TRBJ2-7; V: TRBV27; D: .
DNA: TGTGCCAGCAGTCCGGAAGGGACAGGGGGTTACGAGCAGTACTTC; CDR3: CASSPEGTGGYEQYF; size: once; J: TRBJ2-7; V: TRBV28; D: TRBD1
DNA: TGTGCCAGCAGCCCCGGGACAGCCAAAAATTCACCCCTCCACTTT; CDR3: CASSPGTAKNSPLHF; size: few; J: TRBJ1-6; V: TRBV7-2; D: TRBD1
DNA: TGTGCCAGTAGTATACCCCGGGCGGGGGGCTACACCTTC; CDR3: CASSIPRAGGYTF; size: .; J: TRBJ1-2; V: TRBV19; D: .
DNA: TGTGCCAGCAGCTCCAATCCGACAGGGGGGTCCTACGAGCAGTACTTC; CDR3: CASSSNPTGGSYEQYF; size: .; J: TRBJ2-7; V: TRBV5-4; D: TRBD1
DNA: TGTGCCAGCAGCGTAGTACAGGGGCTTAACACCGGGGAGCTGTTTTTT; CDR3: CASSVVQGLNTGELFF; size: .; J: TRBJ2-2; V: TRBV9; D: TRBD1
DNA: TGTGCCAGTAGTTCCCAGACTAGCGGGTTGGATACGCAGTATTTT; CDR3: CASSSQTSGLDTQYF; size: .; J: TRBJ2-3; V: TRBV19; D: TRBD2
DNA: TGTGCCTGGAGTACAGGACCGACGAACACTGAAGCTTTCTTT; CDR3: CAWSTGPTNTEAFF; size: few; J: TRBJ1-1; V: TRBV30; D: .
DNA: TGTGCCAGCAGTCCCCGAGATGAAAAACTGTTTTTT; CDR3: CASSPRDEKLFF; size: .; J: TRBJ1-4; V: TRBV6-5; D: .
DNA: TGTGCCAGCAGCTTAGGGCAGTTGGCGACCCAGTACTTC; CDR3: CASSLGQLATQYF; size: .; J: TRBJ2-5; V: TRBV7-9; D: .
DNA: TGTGCCAGCAGCTCCCGGGACAGGGGTGATAACTATGGCTACACCTTC; CDR3: CASSSRDRGDNYGYTF; size: .; J: TRBJ1-2; V: TRBV7-2; D: TRBD1
DNA: TGTGCCAGCTCACCGGACAGGGGAGTAGCCAAAAACATTCAGTACTTC; CDR3: CASSPDRGVAKNIQYF; size: .; J: TRBJ2-4; V: TRBV18; D: TRBD1
DNA: TGTGCCAGCAGCCCGATCGGGGGTGAAGCTTTCTTT; CDR3: CASSPIGGEAFF; size: .; J: TRBJ1-1; V: TRBV7-6; D: .
DNA: TGTGCCAGCAGCGTAAACCGGGGGGGCCTCACAGATACGCAGTATTTT; CDR3: CASSVNRGGLTDTQYF; size: .; J: TRBJ2-3; V: TRBV9; D: TRBD2
DNA: TGCAGTGCTACTACTGAAGCTTTCTTT; CDR3: CSATTEAFF; size: few; J: TRBJ1-1; V: TRBV20-1; D: .
DNA: TGTGCCAGCAGCTTAGGATCAGGGTTACGAGGCGAGCAGTACTTC; CDR3: CASSLGSGLRGEQYF; size: .; J: TRBJ2-7; V: TRBV11-2; D: .
DNA: TGTGCCAGTAGCCCCTTCAGGGGGGTCTACGAGCAGTACTTC; CDR3: CASSPFRGVYEQYF; size: .; J: TRBJ2-7; V: TRBV19; D: .
DNA: TGTGCCAGCAGCTTAAAACGGCGGGGGACTGGAAACACCATATATTTT; CDR3: CASSLKRRGTGNTIYF; size: .; J: TRBJ1-3; V: TRBV12-1; D: .